The T cell receptor (beta chain) under discussion was sequenced for a study of circulating and synovial CD4+ cells in juvenile arthritis. Notes on the study in general: Bulk blood CD4 repertoires were more diverse than these. These blood cells shared more CDR3 sequences with synovium than bulk blood. Vbeta family usage analysis did not detect the pathogenic-like versus bulk difference.

Only in-frame clones appear in the TCRdb table, and some are missing; sequencing was by immunoSEQ multiplex PCR. The repertoire has 30,000 to 40,000 clones, about 95% of them found once; the top ten carry about 0.15%. Germline CDR1 SGHAT, CDR2 FQNNGV. The CDR3 is made up of 14 amino acids. V shed 5 bases and J shed 6 bases, with 15 bases lying between them. This clone was seen once. The antigen is unknown. V gene TRBV11-2 combines with J gene TRBJ2-3, with D possibly being TRBD2 (6 bases). This sequence was found in a human donor with juvenile idiopathic arthritis. The sequencing sample was made of CD4+ T cells from blood. The CDR3 DNA reads TGTGCCAGCAGCGAGACTAGGAATTCCGATACGCAGTATTTT. Its protein product is CASSETRNSDTQYF.